This TCR beta chain was documented in a study of blood T cell repertoires in COVID-19. In the authors' methods: Amplified reference gene primers provided the basis for estimating nucleated cell counts. TCRdb's table, derived via immunoSEQ multiplex PCR, lists solely in-frame clones and lacks some. The DNA was the basis for D and trimming; V, J and clone size are from that table. This sample has about 260,000 clones, with more than 75% found just once. The V gene's germline CDR1 is SGHRS and CDR2 YFSETQ. The J segment lost 6 bases and the V segment lost 3 bases, leaving 6 bases of the junction unmatched. The CDR3 sequence is 15 residues long.

The receptor comes from a woman aged 50 to 60 who had recovered from COVID-19. The sequenced material came from PBMCs or T cells enriched from blood (not recorded which). The gene calls are TRBV5-1 and TRBJ2-1, with TRBD2 matching over 10 bases. CDR3 DNA: TGCGCCAGCAGCTGGCTAGCGGGGGCCTTCAATGAGCAGTTCTTC. It translates to CASSWLAGAFNEQFF.